One and the same sample provided the 25 T cell receptor beta chains below, sequenced in a study of CD8 T cells in ankylosing spondylitis (TCRdb year 2017). Summary of the overall study and its limitations: Blood from ankylosing spondylitis patients appeared to be characterized by a TCR beta motif composed of several highly homologous amino acid variants.

Receptor libraries were prepared by 5' RACE. The sequencing machine was an Illumina HiSeq 2500. The public reads were reprocessed in TCRdb via fastp at Q25 and MiXCR, keeping in-frame beta chains. CDR3 protein sequences are deduplicated, and each keeps its most common genes and DNA. The sample data list 700,000 to 850,000 distinct CDR3 sequences, and 12% of these were observed just once. Together, the top ten hold approximately 0.51% of the sample. These TCRs are of unknown antigen specificity. Sequencing was done on a sample of blood, either unsorted or a sorted T cell fraction (not recorded which). These receptors all come from a male donor with ankylosing spondylitis.

This clonotype has a count of ten or more. The chain recombines TRBV7-6 with TRBJ1-4, with D hard to call. Germline V gene lookup returns CDR1 SGHVS and CDR2 FNYEAQ. The ends were cut back, 5 bases at V and 8 bases at J, with 18 bases in the middle. The length of the CDR3 is 15 residues. The CDR3 reads CASSPLVNGQEKLFF. The CDR3, as DNA: TGTGCCAGCAGCCCGCTGGTTAATGGGCAGGAAAAACTGTTTTTT.

This clonotype was seen more than once but under ten times. This chain uses TRBV6-5 with TRBJ1-1; D perhaps matches TRBD1 (6 bases). Germline CDR1 and CDR2: MNHEY and SVGAGI. Trimming took off 4 bases at V and 4 bases at J, with 13 bases between the two ends. The CDR3 is 14 residues long. CDR3 DNA sequence: TGTGCCAGCAGTTTCAGGGGTCGAAGCACTGAAGCTTTCTTT. Encoded protein: CASSFRGRSTEAFF.

This clonotype was counted many times. This chain joins TRBV29-1 and TRBJ2-7; D perhaps matches TRBD1 (6 bases). Trimming removed 4 bases at V and 4 bases at J, with 8 bases between. The CDR3 extends over 11 amino acids. Germline assignment: CDR1 SQVTM and CDR2 ANQGSEA. The CDR3 is CSVARGYEQYF. The CDR3 nucleotides read TGCAGCGTTGCCAGGGGTTACGAGCAGTACTTC.

In its sample, this clonotype was seen a few times. The chain recombines TRBV10-3 with TRBJ1-2, with 7 bases matching TRBD1. In germline, CDR1 is ENHRY, CDR2 SYGVKD. J was trimmed by 2 bases and V by 11 bases; bases with no gene match: 8. The CDR3 loop spans 13 amino acids. The DNA for the CDR3 is TGTGCCGCAGCCGGGACAGACAACTATGGCTACACCTTC. Its protein product is CAAAGTDNYGYTF.

This clonotype was detected a few times. The J gene is TRBJ2-1, the V gene TRBV5-1; D may match TRBD1 or TRBD2 (6 bases each). Germline assignment: CDR1 SGHRS and CDR2 YFSETQ. The CDR3 is 16 amino acids. Between the trimmed V and J ends, which lost 0 bases and 8 bases, there was a span of 18 bases. The CDR3 loop is CASSLGARGGMDEQFF. The CDR3 nucleotides read TGCGCCAGCAGCTTGGGAGCCAGGGGAGGTATGGATGAGCAGTTCTTC.

In this sample, this clonotype turned up a few times. The rearrangement joins TRBV5-1 to TRBJ2-7; D remains ambiguous. CDR1 is SGHRS and CDR2 is YFSETQ in the germline V gene. Trimming removed 5 bases at V and 0 bases at J, with 12 bases between. This CDR3 contains 14 residues. The CDR3 is CASSYIESSYEQYF. The CDR3 bases are TGCGCCAGCAGTTACATCGAATCCTCCTACGAGCAGTACTTC.

In its sample, this clonotype was seen many times. The V and J genes are TRBV7-2 and TRBJ2-3; D ambiguous. Germline assignment: CDR1 SGHTA and CDR2 FQGNSA. Trimming took off 3 bases at V and 3 bases at J, with 7 bases between the two ends. The CDR3 spans 13 residues. The CDR3 nucleotides are TGTGCCAGCAGCTTTTTTCGAACAGATACGCAGTATTTT. Amino acids: CASSFFRTDTQYF.

The V and J genes are TRBV9 and TRBJ1-3; 11 nucleotides match TRBD1. V gave up 4 bases and J gave up 7 bases; unmatched junction bases: 4. The germline CDR1 and CDR2 sequences are SGDLS and YYNGEE. The CDR3 runs to 14 residues. The CDR3: CASSTGQGANTIYF. CDR3 bases: TGTGCCAGCAGCACCGGACAGGGGGCGAACACCATATATTTT.

In its sample, this clonotype was seen many times. This chain connects TRBV29-1 to TRBJ2-1; 9 bases map to TRBD1. Losses at the gene ends were 7 bases for V and 0 bases for J; bases not matched to a gene: 4. CDR3 length: 14 residues. The germline gives CDR1 SQVTM, CDR2 ANQGSEA. The CDR3 coding sequence is TGCAGCGGTAGGGACAGGGCCTCCTACAATGAGCAGTTCTTC. Amino acids: CSGRDRASYNEQFF.

The chain links TRBV20-1 to TRBJ2-1; a possible D gene is TRBD2 (6 bases). Germline-derived CDR1 and CDR2 are DFQATT and SNEGSKA (reference sequence). The V end was cut by 6 bases, the J end by 8 bases, with 23 bases between. CDR3 size: 15 residues. CDR3 nucleotide sequence: TGCAGTGCCACACCGGGACTCCCAGGATTCGATGAGCAGTTCTTC. Its translation: CSATPGLPGFDEQFF.

This chain connects TRBV7-2 to TRBJ1-6; TRBD1 might be the D (5 bases). V was trimmed by 1 base and J by 7 bases, leaving 14 bases between them. Per the germline V gene, CDR1 is SGHTA and CDR2 is FQGNSA. This CDR3 contains 16 residues. The CDR3 DNA is TGTGCCAGCAGCTTAGTGGGCAGGGCAACGAATTCACCCCTCCACTTT. Encoded protein: CASSLVGRATNSPLHF.

The chain couples TRBV6-2 or TRBV6-3 to TRBJ2-1, with TRBD2 as a possible D gene (6 bases). The germline gives CDR1 MNHEY, CDR2 SVGEGT. This CDR3 comprises 15 residues. The V gene lost 4 bases and the J gene lost 9 bases, with 19 bases spanning the gap. The CDR3 nucleotides read TGTGCCAGCAGTTTAGCAGCGGGCCGGTCGGCTGAGCAGTTCTTC. Its protein product is CASSLAAGRSAEQFF.

The gene calls are TRBV20-1 and TRBJ2-3, with D unresolved. In germline, CDR1 is DFQATT, CDR2 SNEGSKA (reference sequence). V gave up 0 bases and J gave up 4 bases, with 8 bases separating them. This CDR3 contains 13 residues. DNA of the CDR3: TGCAGTGCTAGAGATGATTCCTCAGATACGCAGTATTTT. Translated, it gives CSARDDSSDTQYF.

This sequence joins TRBV23-1 and TRBJ1-5, with unresolved D. TRBV23-1 belongs to the ORF category, with a function that is uncertain. Trimming left V 0 bases short and J 7 bases short, with 13 bases between. The CDR3 is made up of 15 amino acids. CDR3 residues: CASSQSIGDQQPQHF. Written as DNA, the CDR3 is TGCGCCAGCAGTCAATCGATCGGAGATCAACAGCCCCAGCATTTT.

Only a few counts were recorded for this clonotype. This chain links TRBV29-1 with TRBJ1-2, with no clear D. Looked up from germline, CDR1 is SQVTM and CDR2 is ANQGSEA. Trimming stripped 0 bases from V and 8 bases from J, with 10 bases between. The CDR3 sequence is 12 residues long. The CDR3 sequence is CSVEDLGGGYTF. CDR3 DNA sequence: TGCAGCGTTGAAGATCTCGGTGGGGGCTACACCTTC. Full variable domain (remainder filled in from reference TRBV29-1 and TRBJ1-2): SAVISQKPSRDICQRGTSLTIQCQVDSQVTMMFWYRQQPGQSLTLIATANQGSEATYESGFVIDKFPISRPNLTFSTLTVSNMSPEDSSIYLCSVEDLGGGYTFGSGTRLTVV.

The DNA of the CDR3 is TGTGCCAGCAGTCAGGGGGCCCCGAATTACGAGCAGTACTTC. Its translation: CASSQGAPNYEQYF. This sequence joins TRBV12-3 or TRBV12-4 and TRBJ2-7; 8 nucleotides line up with TRBD1. The CDR3 sequence is 14 residues long. V lost 5 bases, J lost 4 bases, and 7 bases stayed unmatched.

The rearrangement links TRBV25-1 to TRBJ2-5, with a possible D match to TRBD1 (6 bases). Per the germline V gene, CDR1 is MGHDK and CDR2 is SYGVNS. Trimming pared 2 bases from V and 12 bases from J, leaving 19 bases between. This CDR3 has 14 residues. The CDR3 spells CASSEGGRGPLEYF. CDR3 in DNA: TGTGCCAGCAGTGAAGGTGGCAGGGGCCCGCTGGAGTACTTC. Looking up the rest from reference TRBV25-1 and TRBJ2-5 gives the full variable domain: EADIYQTPRYLVIGTGKKITLECSQTMGHDKMYWYQQDPGMELHLIHYSYGVNSTEKGDLSSESTVSRIRTEHFPLTLESARPSHTSQYLCASSEGGRGPLEYFGPGTRLLVL.

The chain combines TRBV6-5 with TRBJ1-1, with 7 bases lining up with TRBD1. The CDR3 has 16 residues. Germline V CDR1 and CDR2: MNHEY, SVGAGI. J was trimmed by 0 bases and V by 5 bases; bases with no gene match: 9. The CDR3 DNA reads TGTGCCAGCAGTCACCAAAGGACAGGCCTGAACACTGAAGCTTTCTTT. It yields the protein CASSHQRTGLNTEAFF.

This clonotype appeared a few times. The chain has TRBV20-1 and TRBJ2-3; 9 bases match TRBD2. Trimming cost V 1 base and J 4 bases; bases outside gene matches: 6. Per the germline V gene, CDR1 is DFQATT and CDR2 is SNEGSKA (reference sequence). CDR3 size: 15 residues. This chain's CDR3 is CSARGGGRAPDTQYF. CDR3 sequence (DNA): TGCAGTGCTAGAGGGGGCGGGAGGGCCCCAGATACGCAGTATTTT.

This clonotype was detected a few times. This chain uses TRBV12-3 or TRBV12-4 with TRBJ2-3; D possibly corresponds to TRBD1 (5 bases). Trimming cost V 1 base and J 4 bases, with 15 bases left between them. The CDR3 totals 16 residues. The CDR3 protein is CASSLGAGKESDTQYF. Written as DNA, the CDR3 is TGTGCCAGCAGTTTAGGAGCAGGGAAGGAGTCAGATACGCAGTATTTT.

This clonotype appeared a few times. The gene calls are TRBV6-1 and TRBJ1-2; D may be TRBD1 (6 bases). The length of the CDR3 is 13 residues. CDR1 MNHNS and CDR2 SASEGT come from the germline V gene. Trimming removed 2 bases from V and 7 bases from J, with 11 bases in between. The CDR3 coding sequence is TGTGCCAGCAGTGAAAGCCCAGGGGTTGGCTACACCTTC. Its protein is CASSESPGVGYTF.

This clonotype occurred a few times. The rearrangement links TRBV12-3 or TRBV12-4 to TRBJ2-1, with D perhaps matching TRBD2 (5 bases). Trimming pared 6 bases from V and 8 bases from J, leaving 11 bases between. The CDR3 consists of 12 residues. The CDR3 loop reads CASRRYGDEQFF. The DNA for the CDR3 is TGTGCCAGCAGACGATACGGGGATGAGCAGTTCTTC.

This clonotype showed up just a few times. This chain connects TRBV5-1 to TRBJ2-5; tentative D call: TRBD1 (6 bases). There are 14 residues in the CDR3. Looked up from germline, CDR1 is SGHRS and CDR2 is YFSETQ. The ends were cut back, 4 bases at V and 5 bases at J, with 15 bases in the middle. CDR3 bases: TGCGCCAGCAGCAGCTACAGGGTACCCGAGACCCAGTACTTC. This sequence encodes CASSSYRVPETQYF.

This chain joins TRBV10-2 and TRBJ1-5; D is unresolved. V was pared by 6 bases and J by 2 bases, with 14 bases between. Germline CDR1 and CDR2: WSHSY and SAAADI. The CDR3 is made up of 15 amino acids. The CDR3 here is CASREGPARNQPQHF. The CDR3 DNA reads as TGCGCCAGCAGGGAGGGTCCGGCACGCAATCAGCCCCAGCATTTT.

This clonotype has just one count. The V gene is TRBV4-2, the J gene TRBJ2-1, with D uncertain. V was clipped by 1 base and J by 5 bases, with 15 bases between them. This CDR3 spans 16 amino acids. Germline lookup yields CDR1 LGHNA and CDR2 YNFKEQ. This CDR3 is CASSQVFASADNEQFF. CDR3 coding DNA: TGTGCCAGCAGCCAAGTGTTTGCGAGCGCAGACAATGAGCAGTTCTTC.